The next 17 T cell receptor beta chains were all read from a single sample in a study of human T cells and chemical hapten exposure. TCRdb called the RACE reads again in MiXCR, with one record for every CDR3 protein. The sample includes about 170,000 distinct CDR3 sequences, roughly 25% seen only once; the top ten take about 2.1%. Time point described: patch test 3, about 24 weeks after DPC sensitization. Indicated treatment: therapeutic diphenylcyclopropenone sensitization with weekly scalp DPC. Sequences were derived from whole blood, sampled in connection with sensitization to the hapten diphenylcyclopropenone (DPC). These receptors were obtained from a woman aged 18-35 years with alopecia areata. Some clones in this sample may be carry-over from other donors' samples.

The CDR3 sequence: CASSPSGRGNNEQFF. CDR3 coding DNA: TGTGCCAGCAGCCCCAGCGGGAGGGGAAACAATGAGCAGTTCTTC. V gene TRBV7-9 combines with J gene TRBJ2-1, with 10 bases matching TRBD2. Looked up from germline, CDR1 is SEHNR and CDR2 is FQNEAQ (reference sequence). The CDR3 contains 15 residues. V lost 5 bases to trimming and J lost 5 bases; unmatched junction nucleotides: 6. Based on the CDR3 plus reference TRBV7-9 and TRBJ2-1, the full variable domain is DTGVSQNPRHKITKRGQNVTFRCDPISEHNRLYWYRQTLGQGPEFLTYFQNEAQLEKSRLLSDRFSAERPKGSFSTLEIQRTEQGDSAMYLCASSPSGRGNNEQFFGPGTRLTVL.

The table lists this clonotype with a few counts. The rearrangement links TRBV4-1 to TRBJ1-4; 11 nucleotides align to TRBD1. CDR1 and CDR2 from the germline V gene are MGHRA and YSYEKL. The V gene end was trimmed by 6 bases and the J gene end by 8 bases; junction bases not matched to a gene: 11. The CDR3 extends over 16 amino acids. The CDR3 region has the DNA TGCGCCAGCAGACCACTCTCCGGGACAGGGGGGGAAAAACTGTTTTTT. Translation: CASRPLSGTGGEKLFF.

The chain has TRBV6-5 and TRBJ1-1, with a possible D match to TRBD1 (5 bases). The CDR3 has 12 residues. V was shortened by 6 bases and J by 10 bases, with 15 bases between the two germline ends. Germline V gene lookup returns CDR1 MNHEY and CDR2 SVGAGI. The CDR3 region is CASSLGGNAAFF. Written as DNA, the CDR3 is TGTGCCAGCAGCCTGGGGGGTAACGCAGCTTTCTTT.

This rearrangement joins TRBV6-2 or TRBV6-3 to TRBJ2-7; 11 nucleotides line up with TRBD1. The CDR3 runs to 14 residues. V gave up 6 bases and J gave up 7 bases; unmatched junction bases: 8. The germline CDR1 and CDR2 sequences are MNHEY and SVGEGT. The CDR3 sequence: CASSYGTGGWEQYF. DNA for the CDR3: TGTGCCAGCAGCTACGGGACAGGGGGATGGGAGCAGTACTTC.

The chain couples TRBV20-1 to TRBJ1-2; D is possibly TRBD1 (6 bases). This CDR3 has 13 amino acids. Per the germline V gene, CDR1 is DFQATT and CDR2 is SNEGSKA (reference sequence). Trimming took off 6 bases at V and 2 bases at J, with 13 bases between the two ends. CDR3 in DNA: TGCAGTGCCCACGTCGACAGGAACTATGGCTACACCTTC. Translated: CSAHVDRNYGYTF.

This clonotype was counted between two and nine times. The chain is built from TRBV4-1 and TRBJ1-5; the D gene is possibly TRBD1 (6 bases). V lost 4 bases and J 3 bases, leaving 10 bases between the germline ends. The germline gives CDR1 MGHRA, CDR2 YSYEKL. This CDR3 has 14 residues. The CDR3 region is CASSPTGINQPQHF. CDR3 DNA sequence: TGCGCCAGCAGCCCTACAGGGATCAATCAGCCCCAGCATTTT.

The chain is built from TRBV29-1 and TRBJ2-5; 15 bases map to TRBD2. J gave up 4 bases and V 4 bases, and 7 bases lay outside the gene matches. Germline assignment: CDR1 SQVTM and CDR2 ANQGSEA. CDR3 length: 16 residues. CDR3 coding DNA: TGCAGCGTTGGGGGACTAGCGGGAGGTAGGGTAGAGACCCAGTACTTC. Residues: CSVGGLAGGRVETQYF. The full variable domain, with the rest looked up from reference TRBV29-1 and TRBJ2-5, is SAVISQKPSRDICQRGTSLTIQCQVDSQVTMMFWYRQQPGQSLTLIATANQGSEATYESGFVIDKFPISRPNLTFSTLTVSNMSPEDSSIYLCSVGGLAGGRVETQYFGPGTRLLVL.

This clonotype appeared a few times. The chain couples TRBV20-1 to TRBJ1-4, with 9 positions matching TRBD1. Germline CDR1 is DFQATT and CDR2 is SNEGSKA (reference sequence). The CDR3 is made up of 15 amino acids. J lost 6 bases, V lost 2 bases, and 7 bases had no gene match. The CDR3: CSARYTGTGYEKLFF. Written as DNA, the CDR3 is TGCAGTGCTAGATACACCGGGACAGGGTATGAAAAACTGTTTTTT.

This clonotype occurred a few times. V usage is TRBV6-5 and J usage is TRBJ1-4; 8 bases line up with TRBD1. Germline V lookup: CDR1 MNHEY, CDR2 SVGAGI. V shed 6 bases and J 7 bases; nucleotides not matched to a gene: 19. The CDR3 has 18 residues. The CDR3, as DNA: TGTGCCAGCAGCCAACGTGACAGGGGACATCAGTTTGGTGAAAAACTGTTTTTT. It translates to CASSQRDRGHQFGEKLFF.

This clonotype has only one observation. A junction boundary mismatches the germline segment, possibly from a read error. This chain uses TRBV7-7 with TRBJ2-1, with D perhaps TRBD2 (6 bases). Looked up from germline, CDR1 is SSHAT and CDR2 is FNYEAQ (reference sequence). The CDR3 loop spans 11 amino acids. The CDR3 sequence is CASSSGTVLFF. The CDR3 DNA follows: TGTGCTAGCAGCTCCGGGACTGTGCTGTTCTTC.

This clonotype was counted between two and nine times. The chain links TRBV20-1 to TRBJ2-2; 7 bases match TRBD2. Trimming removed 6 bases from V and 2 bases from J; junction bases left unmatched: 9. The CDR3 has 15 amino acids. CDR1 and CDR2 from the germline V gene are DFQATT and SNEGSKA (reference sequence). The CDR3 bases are TGCAGTGCCGAACGAGCGGGATCAAACACCGGGGAGCTGTTTTTT. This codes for CSAERAGSNTGELFF.

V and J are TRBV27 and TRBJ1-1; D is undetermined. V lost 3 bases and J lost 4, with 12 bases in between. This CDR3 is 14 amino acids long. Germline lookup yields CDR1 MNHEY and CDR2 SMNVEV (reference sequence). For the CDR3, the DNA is TGTGCCAGCAGTTTCCGGGGTTGGGGCACTGAAGCTTTCTTT. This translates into CASSFRGWGTEAFF.

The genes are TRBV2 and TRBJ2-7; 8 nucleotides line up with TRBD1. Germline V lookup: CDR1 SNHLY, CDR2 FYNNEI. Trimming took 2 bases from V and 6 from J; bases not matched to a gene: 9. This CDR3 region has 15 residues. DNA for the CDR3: TGTGCCAGCAGTGAATTTGGACAGGGATTAAGCGAGCAGTACTTC. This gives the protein CASSEFGQGLSEQYF.

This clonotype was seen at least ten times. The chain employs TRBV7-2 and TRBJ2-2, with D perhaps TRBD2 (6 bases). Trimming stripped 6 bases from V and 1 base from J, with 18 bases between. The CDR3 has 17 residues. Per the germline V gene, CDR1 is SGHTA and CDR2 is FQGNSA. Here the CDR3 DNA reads TGTGCCAGCAGGCAGTTTAAAGGACTATTGAACACCGGGGAGCTGTTTTTT. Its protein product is CASRQFKGLLNTGELFF. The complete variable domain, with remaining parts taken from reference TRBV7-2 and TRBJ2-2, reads GAGVSQSPSNKVTEKGKDVELRCDPISGHTALYWYRQSLGQGLEFLIYFQGNSAPDKSGLPSDRFSAERTGGSVSTLTIQRTQQEDSAVYLCASRQFKGLLNTGELFFGEGSRLTVL.

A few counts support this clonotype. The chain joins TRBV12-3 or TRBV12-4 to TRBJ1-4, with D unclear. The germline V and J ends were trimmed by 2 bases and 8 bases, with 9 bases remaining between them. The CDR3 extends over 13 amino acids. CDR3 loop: CASSLLRSEKLFF. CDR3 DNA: TGTGCCAGCAGTTTACTCAGGAGCGAAAAACTGTTTTTT.

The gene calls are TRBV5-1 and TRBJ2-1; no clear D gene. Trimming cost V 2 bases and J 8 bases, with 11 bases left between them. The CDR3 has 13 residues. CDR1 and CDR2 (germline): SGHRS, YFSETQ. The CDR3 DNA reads TGCGCCAGCAGCTTCGGTAGAATCGATGAGCAGTTCTTC. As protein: CASSFGRIDEQFF.

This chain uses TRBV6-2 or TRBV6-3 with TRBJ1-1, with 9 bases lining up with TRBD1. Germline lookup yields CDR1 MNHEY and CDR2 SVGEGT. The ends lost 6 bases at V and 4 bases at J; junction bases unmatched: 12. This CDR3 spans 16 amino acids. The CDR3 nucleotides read TGTGCCAGCAGGGCTGCCGGACAGGGGATTTCCACTGAAGCTTTCTTT. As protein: CASRAAGQGISTEAFF.